This T cell receptor (beta chain) was observed in a study of beta chain features in type 1 diabetes. Broader study findings: Among patients with Type 1 diabetes, TCRB CDR3s were moderately but significantly shorter in every one of the four CD4+ subsets.

TCRB transcripts that were expressed got sequenced, as all of the isolated RNA had been reverse transcribed. Clones were read by immunoSEQ multiplex PCR, and TCRdb kept only the in-frame ones, dropping some. The repertoire holds about 180,000 clones, with approximately 13% as singletons. Only a few counts were recorded for this clone. Its target is unknown. Sampling consisted of one heparinised blood draw per donor, averaging approximately 120 mL. Germline CDR1 SGHRS, CDR2 YFSETQ. This CDR3 is 16 amino acids long. The trim removed 4 bases at V and 2 bases at J, leaving 6 bases unmatched. The sequenced sample consisted of central memory CD4+ T cells from blood. The V gene is TRBV5-1, the J gene TRBJ2-3; TRBD2 matches at 11 bases. The receptor's source is a woman under 30 in good health. The CDR3 loop is CASSHLTSGNTDTQYF. DNA of the CDR3: TGCGCCAGCAGCCATTTGACTAGCGGGAACACAGATACGCAGTATTTT.